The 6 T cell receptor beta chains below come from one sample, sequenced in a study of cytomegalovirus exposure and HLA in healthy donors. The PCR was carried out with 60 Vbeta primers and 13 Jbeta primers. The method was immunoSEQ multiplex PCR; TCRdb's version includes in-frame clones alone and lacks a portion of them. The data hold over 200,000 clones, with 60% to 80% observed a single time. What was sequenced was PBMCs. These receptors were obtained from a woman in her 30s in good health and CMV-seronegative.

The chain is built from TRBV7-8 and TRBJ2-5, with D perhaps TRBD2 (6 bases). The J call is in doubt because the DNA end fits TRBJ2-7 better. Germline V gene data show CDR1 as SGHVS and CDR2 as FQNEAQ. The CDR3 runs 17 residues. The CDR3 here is CASSPGAGGTGFYEQYF. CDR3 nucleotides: TGTGCCAGCAGCCCTGGAGCAGGAGGGACGGGGTTCTACGAGCAGTACTTC.

This CDR3 reads CASIPAGVGYTEAFF. CDR3 nucleotides: TGTGCCAGCATCCCCGCGGGGGTAGGATACACTGAAGCTTTCTTT. This chain connects TRBV6-5 to TRBJ1-1, with D perhaps matching TRBD1 (5 bases). CDR1 and CDR2 (germline): MNHEY, SVGAGI. The CDR3 runs to 15 residues. Trimming stripped 7 bases from V and 3 bases from J, with 18 bases between.

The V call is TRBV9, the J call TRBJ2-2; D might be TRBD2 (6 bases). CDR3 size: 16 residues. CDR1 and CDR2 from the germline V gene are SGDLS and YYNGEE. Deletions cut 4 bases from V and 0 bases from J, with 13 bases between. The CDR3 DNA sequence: TGTGCCAGCAGCCCACATCCGGGGGCGAACACCGGGGAGCTGTTTTTT. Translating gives CASSPHPGANTGELFF.

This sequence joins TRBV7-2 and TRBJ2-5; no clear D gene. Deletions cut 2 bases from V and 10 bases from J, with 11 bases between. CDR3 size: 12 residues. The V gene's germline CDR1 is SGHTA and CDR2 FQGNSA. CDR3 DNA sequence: TGTGCCAGCAGCTTAAACTACTTGGGCCAGTACTTC. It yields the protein CASSLNYLGQYF.

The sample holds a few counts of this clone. The CDR3 sequence is CASSLVTSSYEQYF. The CDR3 nucleotides are TGTGCCAGCAGCTTAGTCACTAGCTCCTACGAGCAGTACTTC. The J gene is TRBJ2-7, the V gene TRBV11-3, with D possibly TRBD2 on 5 matching bases. V was cut by 1 base and J by 0 bases, with 7 bases left in between. In germline, CDR1 is SGHNT, CDR2 YENEEA. The CDR3 has 14 amino acids. Full variable domain (remainder filled in from reference TRBV11-3 and TRBJ2-7): EAGVVQSPRYKIIEKKQPVAFWCNPISGHNTLYWYLQNLGQGPELLIRYENEEAVDDSQLPKDRFSAERLKGVDSTLKIQPAELGDSAVYLCASSLVTSSYEQYFGPGTRLTVT.

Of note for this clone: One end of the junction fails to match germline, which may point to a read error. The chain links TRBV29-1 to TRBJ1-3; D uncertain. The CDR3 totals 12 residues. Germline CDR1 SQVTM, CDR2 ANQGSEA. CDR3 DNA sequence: TGCAGCGTAGGGAGCTCTGGAAACCCCATATATTTT. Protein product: CSVGSSGNPIYF. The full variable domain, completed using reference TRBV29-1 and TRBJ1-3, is SAVISQKPSRDICQRGTSLTIQCQVDSQVTMMFWYRQQPGQSLTLIATANQGSEATYESGFVIDKFPISRPNLTFSTLTVSNMSPEDSSIYLCSVGSSGNPIYFGEGSWLTVV.